Listed below are T cell receptor beta chains from one sample, sequenced in a study of monozygotic twins with inflammatory bowel disease. For each CDR3 protein, TCRdb gives one entry from its re-call of the 5' RACE reads, without DNA. The sample shows a few hundred thousand distinct CDR3 sequences, and less than 2% sits with its ten largest clones. Input material: blood. The receptors here all came from a human donor with ulcerative colitis or Crohn's disease, or a healthy co-twin of an affected twin (not recorded which). Each CDR3 is given with its conserved first and last residue.

>TRBV12-3/TRBV12-4|14|TRBJ2-2
CASSLTGGTGELFF
>TRBV7-8|13|TRBJ1-1
CASSRGQTLEAFF
>TRBV12-3/TRBV12-4|15|TRBJ2-7
CASSYFDRGRYEQYF
>TRBV7-9|15|TRBJ1-5
CASSSPTGRDQPQHF
>TRBV5-1|16|TRBJ2-5
CASSLAGVDGQETQYF
>TRBV12-5|12|TRBJ2-5
CASGRSGGTQYF
>TRBV20-1|14|TRBJ2-3
CSTHSGASTDTQYF
>TRBV27|15|TRBJ1-5
CASSRTAGSNQPQHF
>TRBV7-9|14|TRBJ1-5
CASSASSDNGPQHF
>TRBV7-6|13|TRBJ2-7
CASSADSSYEQYF
>TRBV3-1|17|TRBJ2-3
CASSQRTPRRGTDTQYF
>TRBV7-9|14|TRBJ1-2
CASSSRTGNYGYTF
>TRBV6-1|17|TRBJ2-5
CASKGLAGGLYQETQYF
>TRBV7-3|14|TRBJ2-6
CASSSRGGANVLTF
>TRBV2|15|TRBJ1-5
CASSESGRGNQPQHF
>TRBV20-1|14|TRBJ1-1
CSARGNVLDTEAFF
>TRBV2|14|TRBJ2-1
CASSGLAGAVEQFF
>TRBV3-1|15|TRBJ1-2
CASSSKGRAIAGYTF
>TRBV5-1|15|TRBJ2-7
CASSSGGGRPSEQYF
>TRBV25-1|14|TRBJ1-1
CASSVPGTNTEAFF
>TRBV20-1|16|TRBJ2-1
CSARLGWQPSYNEQFF
>TRBV5-4|14|TRBJ1-1
CASSLYTGSPEAFF
>TRBV7-6|17|TRBJ2-2
CASSFLPGQGAAGELFF
>TRBV3-1|15|TRBJ2-2
CASSQWDRGSGELFF
>TRBV14|14|TRBJ1-5
CASSLSDSNQPQHF
>TRBV7-3|13|TRBJ2-3
CASSFGTSDTQYF
>TRBV7-6|16|TRBJ1-3
CASSPTDRDSRNTIYF
>TRBV6-5|16|TRBJ1-5
CASSYRPGGFNQPQHF
>TRBV5-5|16|TRBJ2-7
CASTDETGTGLEEQYF
>TRBV7-2|13|TRBJ2-5
CASSNTLMGTQYF
>TRBV12-3/TRBV12-4|14|TRBJ1-1
CASTSGWMNPEAFF
>TRBV27|22|TRBJ2-7
CASSLTVFSGTSGGSISYEQYF